These 24 T cell receptor beta chains were sequenced from one sample in a study of OX40 agonist ivuxolimab in advanced cancers. Clones were sequenced by immunoSEQ multiplex PCR, and TCRdb holds only the in-frame ones, with some missing. The sample has roughly 44,000 clones; 65% to 85% are singletons. Sequenced material: CD4+ or CD8+ T cells sorted from blood, taken in a trial of the OX40 agonist ivuxolimab. These receptors were obtained from an adult with an advanced solid tumor such as melanoma, head and neck, liver or kidney cancer.

This chain uses TRBV4-1 with TRBJ2-7, with TRBD2 matching 8 bases. The CDR3 runs to 14 residues. With 4 bases clipped from V and 7 bases from J, the junction kept 9 bases outside the gene matches. Germline CDR1 and CDR2: MGHRA and YSYEKL. CDR3 sequence: CASSPGLAVWEQYF. The DNA for the CDR3 is TGCGCCAGCAGCCCAGGACTAGCCGTCTGGGAGCAGTACTTC.

This clone appeared a single time. The chain carries TRBV5-5 and TRBJ2-2, with 13 bases aligning to TRBD2. Trimming removed 4 bases from V and 5 bases from J; junction bases left unmatched: 11. The CDR3 loop spans 18 amino acids. The V gene's germline CDR1 is SGHKS and CDR2 YYEKEE (reference sequence). DNA of the CDR3: TGTGCCAGCAGCCACTTCGGGACACTAGCGGGAGGGACCGGGGAGCTGTTTTTT. It is translated as CASSHFGTLAGGTGELFF.

On this clone: An end of the junction differs from the germline gene, which may be a read error. The chain recombines TRBV7-2 with TRBJ2-7; 10 nucleotides match TRBD2. CDR3 length: 15 amino acids. Per germline, CDR1 SGHTA and CDR2 FQGNSA. This CDR3 is CASSLAGGYSYEQYF. CDR3 nucleotides: TGTGCCAGCAGTTTAGCGGGAGGTTACTCCTACGAGCAGTACTTC. Full variable domain (outside the CDR3, taken from reference TRBV7-2 and TRBJ2-7): GAGVSQSPSNKVTEKGKDVELRCDPISGHTALYWYRQSLGQGLEFLIYFQGNSAPDKSGLPSDRFSAERTGGSVSTLTIQRTQQEDSAVYLCASSLAGGYSYEQYFGPGTRLTVT.

V is TRBV6-1 and J is TRBJ2-7, with D possibly TRBD2 on 6 matching bases. Trimming stripped 8 bases from V and 1 base from J, with 15 bases between. The CDR3 consists of 14 residues. Germline loops: CDR1 MNHNS, CDR2 SASEGT. DNA of the CDR3: TGTGCCAGCGGACTACTAGGGCAGTCCTACGAGCAGTACTTC. Its translation is CASGLLGQSYEQYF.

This clone is a singleton in its sample. V usage is TRBV7-2 and J usage is TRBJ2-3, with D perhaps matching TRBD2 (6 bases). Germline V gene sequence: CDR1 SGHTA, CDR2 FQGNSA. This CDR3 contains 12 residues. The germline V and J ends were trimmed by 2 bases and 8 bases, with 8 bases remaining between them. This CDR3 reads CASSLNSGTQYF. The CDR3 DNA reads TGTGCCAGCAGCTTAAATAGCGGTACGCAGTATTTT.

The chain has TRBV9 and TRBJ1-1; TRBD1 aligns across 7 bases. The ends lost 4 bases at V and 0 bases at J; junction bases unmatched: 6. The germline V gene has CDR1 SGDLS and CDR2 YYNGEE. CDR3 length: 15 amino acids. The DNA for the CDR3 is TGTGCCAGCAGCCCTAAGACAGGGCTGAACACTGAAGCTTTCTTT. This gives the protein CASSPKTGLNTEAFF.

Of note for this clone: This CDR3 fails to terminate in the conserved phenylalanine or tryptophan, so it likely reflects a read error. The chain uses TRBV7-9 and TRBJ1-1; D remains ambiguous. The CDR3 runs 14 residues. CDR1 and CDR2 from the germline V gene are SEHNR and FQNEAQ (reference sequence). Trimming took 3 bases from V and 1 from J, leaving 9 bases between them. Here the CDR3 reads CASSFSGANTEAFS. The DNA of the CDR3 is TGTGCCAGCAGCTTCTCCGGCGCGAACACTGAAGCTTTCTCT.

The CDR3 is CASSLGGPNYGYTF. The CDR3 bases are TGTGCCAGCAGCTTAGGGGGACCAAACTATGGCTACACCTTC. This rearrangement joins TRBV7-2 to TRBJ1-2, with D maybe TRBD1 (5 bases). With 1 base removed from V and 2 bases from J, the gap between germline ends came to 8 bases. This CDR3 is built from 14 residues. Germline V lookup: CDR1 SGHTA, CDR2 FQGNSA.

The chain carries TRBV19 and TRBJ1-5; a possible D gene is TRBD1 (5 bases). CDR3 size: 14 residues. Germline V gene data show CDR1 as LNHDA and CDR2 as SQIVND (reference sequence). Trimming removed 5 bases at V and 1 base at J, with 9 bases between. In DNA, the CDR3 is TGTGCCAGTAGTCAAGGGGTAAGCAATCAGCCCCAGCATTTT. The encoded protein is CASSQGVSNQPQHF.

The chain employs TRBV19 and TRBJ2-2, with D possibly TRBD1 on 6 matching bases. Trimming removed 1 base from V and 6 bases from J, with 15 bases in between. Germline V CDR1 and CDR2: LNHDA, SQIVND (reference sequence). CDR3 length equals 16 residues. The CDR3 nucleotides read TGTGCCAGTAGTATAGGAAATTACAGGGTTTCCGGGGAGCTGTTTTTT. Translation gives CASSIGNYRVSGELFF. Together with reference TRBV19 and TRBJ2-2, the CDR3 gives the full variable domain: DGGITQSPKYLFRKEGQNVTLSCEQNLNHDAMYWYRQDPGQGLRLIYYSQIVNDFQKGDIAEGYSVSREKKESFPLTVTSAQKNPTAFYLCASSIGNYRVSGELFFGEGSRLTVL.

This clone has just a few counts. The chain links TRBV10-3 to TRBJ1-2, with D unresolved. This CDR3 region has 14 residues. V was trimmed by 2 bases and J by 4 bases, leaving 11 bases between them. CDR1 and CDR2 from the germline V gene are ENHRY and SYGVKD. Here the CDR3 reads CAISEPRRPYGYTF. Written as DNA, the CDR3 is TGTGCCATCAGTGAGCCTCGACGGCCCTATGGCTACACCTTC.

The chain uses TRBV30 and TRBJ1-2, with a weak D call TRBD1 (5 bases). CDR1 and CDR2 (germline): GTSNPN, SVGIG (reference sequence). V shed 1 base and J shed 3 bases, with 9 bases lying between them. This CDR3 region has 13 residues. CDR3 sequence: CAWSEGLHYGYTF. The CDR3 DNA is TGTGCCTGGAGTGAGGGGCTCCACTATGGCTACACCTTC.

This clone was counted a single time. The chain recombines TRBV5-1 with TRBJ1-1; D is undetermined. V was cut by 7 bases and J by 1 base, with 8 bases left in between. Germline CDR1 is SGHRS and CDR2 is YFSETQ. CDR3 length: 12 residues. This CDR3 is CASREGNTEAFF. The CDR3 nucleotides read TGCGCCAGCCGCGAGGGGAACACTGAAGCTTTCTTT.

The CDR3 sequence is CVRSLGDRSSYEQYF. In DNA, the CDR3 is TGTGTCAGAAGCTTAGGGGACAGGAGCTCCTACGAGCAGTACTTC. The J gene is TRBJ2-7, the V gene TRBV7-5; the D call in the table, TRBD1, was not verified against the DNA. TRBV7-5 is termed a pseudogene. This CDR3 is 15 amino acids long.

The V and J genes are TRBV30 and TRBJ2-7; 12 positions match TRBD2. CDR1 is GTSNPN, CDR2 SVGIG, per germline (reference sequence). The CDR3 is 16 amino acids. The J segment lost 3 bases and the V segment lost 3 bases, leaving 9 bases of the junction unmatched. The CDR3 loop is CAWSPTGLAGNYEQYF. The CDR3 coding sequence is TGTGCCTGGAGCCCAACCGGACTAGCGGGGAACTACGAGCAGTACTTC.

The CDR3 loop is CASTRTGKMQETQYF. In DNA form, the CDR3 reads TGTGCCAGCACCCGGACAGGGAAGATGCAAGAGACCCAGTACTTC. This sequence joins TRBV9 and TRBJ2-5, with 8 bases matching TRBD1. CDR3 length: 15 amino acids. CDR1 SGDLS and CDR2 YYNGEE come from the germline V gene. The V segment lost 6 bases and the J segment 2 bases; nucleotides outside the gene matches: 9.

The chain combines TRBV19 with TRBJ2-1; D is unclear. Germline V gene lookup returns CDR1 LNHDA and CDR2 SQIVND (reference sequence). Between the trimmed V and J ends, which lost 5 bases and 3 bases, there was a span of 2 bases. This CDR3 comprises 11 residues. CDR3 residues: CASSFYNEQFF. CDR3 sequence (DNA): TGTGCCAGTAGTTTCTACAATGAGCAGTTCTTC.

The V and J genes are TRBV4-1 and TRBJ1-2; 7 positions agree with TRBD1. Germline loops: CDR1 MGHRA, CDR2 YSYEKL. V was clipped by 2 bases and J by 4 bases; unmatched bases: 16. The CDR3 consists of 18 residues. The CDR3 sequence is CASSQPLTGPRNGYGYTF. The CDR3 region has the DNA TGCGCCAGCAGCCAACCATTGACAGGGCCGAGGAATGGCTATGGCTACACCTTC.

The rearrangement links TRBV6-1 to TRBJ1-3, with unresolved D. Deletions cut 3 bases from V and 2 bases from J, with 14 bases between. The CDR3 has 16 residues. Germline-derived CDR1 and CDR2 are MNHNS and SASEGT. DNA for the CDR3: TGTGCCAGCAGTGAGAAATATGGGCCTACTGGAAACACCATATATTTT. This translates into CASSEKYGPTGNTIYF.

This clone was seen a single time. The chain uses TRBV7-6 and TRBJ2-2; 11 bases line up with TRBD2. With V trimmed by 7 bases and J by 1 base, 2 bases remained unmatched. The CDR3 extends over 15 amino acids. The germline V gene encodes CDR1 SGHVS and CDR2 FNYEAQ. The CDR3 DNA reads as TGTGCCAGCAACCTAGCGGGGGGGAACACCGGGGAGCTGTTTTTT. Translation gives CASNLAGGNTGELFF.

J is TRBJ2-7 and V is TRBV7-8, with D maybe TRBD2 (6 bases). Germline assignment: CDR1 SGHVS and CDR2 FQNEAQ. Trimming left V 8 bases short and J 7 bases short, with 24 bases between. CDR3 size: 15 residues. CDR3 sequence reads: CASGSSFGGPREQYF. In DNA form, the CDR3 reads TGTGCCAGCGGATCCTCCTTCGGGGGACCAAGGGAGCAGTACTTC. Together with reference TRBV7-8 and TRBJ2-7, the CDR3 gives the full variable domain: GAGVSQSPRYKVAKRGQDVALRCDPISGHVSLFWYQQALGQGPEFLTYFQNEAQLDKSGLPSDRFFAERPEGSVSTLKIQRTQQEDSAVYLCASGSSFGGPREQYFGPGTRLTVT.

The rearrangement uses TRBV27 and TRBJ2-3; 7 nucleotides align to TRBD2. From germline, CDR1 is MNHEY and CDR2 SMNVEV (reference sequence). J lost 5 bases, V lost 1 base, and 18 bases had no gene match. The CDR3 runs to 19 residues. CDR3 nucleotide sequence: TGTGCCAGCAGTTTATTCGCCTTAACAGAGGCGGGAGCAGGAGATACGCAGTATTTT. As protein: CASSLFALTEAGAGDTQYF.

This chain links TRBV5-1 with TRBJ2-7; TRBD1 matches 7 bases. V lost 3 bases, J lost 0 bases, and 6 bases stayed unmatched. Germline CDR1 reads SGHRS; CDR2 reads YFSETQ. The CDR3 loop spans 15 amino acids. The CDR3 nucleotides are TGCGCCAGCAGCTGGACAGGCCCGAGCTCCTACGAGCAGTACTTC. It is translated as CASSWTGPSSYEQYF.

This clone was counted only a few times. The chain joins TRBV6-4 to TRBJ2-1; TRBD2 matches 8 bases. CDR3 length: 13 residues. With V trimmed by 2 bases and J by 10 bases, 4 bases remained unmatched. Germline values: CDR1 MRHNA, CDR2 SNTAGT. CDR3 in DNA: TGTGCCAGCAGTGACCGAGCTAGCGGGGAGCAGTTCTTC. This codes for CASSDRASGEQFF.